This T cell receptor (beta chain) is from a study of beta chain features in type 1 diabetes. The study's findings and limits: Among patients with Type 1 diabetes, TCRB CDR3s were moderately but significantly shorter in every one of the four CD4+ subsets. Healthy donors had naive, central memory and Treg TCRB repertoires that appeared less similar than those seen among patients.

On this clone: Its specificity is not known.

Reverse transcription of all isolated RNA meant that expressed TCRB transcripts were sequenced. Only in-frame clones appear in the TCRdb table, and some are missing; sequencing was by immunoSEQ multiplex PCR. This sample has a few hundred thousand clones, with 9.5% to 10% found just once. Between the trimmed V and J ends, which lost 2 bases and 4 bases, there was a span of 12 bases. CDR3 length: 14 residues. Germline V gene lookup returns CDR1 KGHSH and CDR2 LQKENI. Sequenced sample: central memory CD4+ T cells from blood. The chain employs TRBV18 and TRBJ2-7; D call uncertain. The TCR originated in a man aged 25 to 40 with type 1 diabetes. The CDR3 nucleotides read TGTGCCAGCTCACCAGACTTGGTTATGTACGAGCAGTACTTC. Its translation: CASSPDLVMYEQYF.